One and the same sample provided the 20 T cell receptor beta chains below, sequenced in a study of T cells in Graves' hyperthyroidism and ophthalmopathy. Amplification of TCR beta CDR3 regions was performed using RNA transcripts as template. TCR CDR3 regions were first amplified by RT-PCR with HTBI primers. TCRdb re-derived calls from the multiplex PCR reads in MiXCR, one entry per CDR3 protein. The data contain hundreds of thousands of distinct CDR3 sequences, approximately 25% of them singletons. The specimen was blood. The receptor set was obtained from a woman under 40 with Graves' ophthalmopathy.

This clonotype was seen ten or more times. V and J are TRBV2 and TRBJ1-5, with TRBD1 as a possible D gene (5 bases). V was pared by 0 bases and J by 6 bases, with 6 bases between. Germline lookup yields CDR1 SNHLY and CDR2 FYNNEI. The CDR3 extends over 13 amino acids. CDR3 coding DNA: TGTGCCAGCAGTGAAGCGGGGGTTCAGCCCCAGCATTTT. Translating it yields CASSEAGVQPQHF.

This clonotype appeared many times. The CDR3 region is CASSLQLGNQPQHF. In DNA form, the CDR3 reads TGTGCCAGCAGCTTACAACTAGGGAATCAGCCCCAGCATTTT. This chain joins TRBV27 and TRBJ1-5; D is uncertain. Germline CDR1 is MNHEY and CDR2 is SMNVEV (reference sequence). The CDR3 is 14 residues long. V was shortened by 6 bases and J by 4 bases, with 13 bases between the two germline ends.

The V gene is TRBV28, the J gene TRBJ2-5; TRBD1 might be the D (5 bases). The CDR3 is made up of 10 amino acids. Germline CDR1 is MDHEN and CDR2 is SYDVKM. The chain's CDR3 is CDPREETQYF. Written as DNA, the CDR3 is TGTGACCCCAGGGAAGAGACCCAGTACTTC. Full variable domain (rest looked up from reference TRBV28 and TRBJ2-5): DVKVTQSSRYLVKRTGEKVFLECVQDMDHENMFWYRQDPGLGLRLIYFSYDVKMKEKGDIPEGYSVSREKKERFSLILESASTNQTSMYLCDPREETQYFGPGTRLLVL.

The sample holds many counts of this clonotype. This sequence joins TRBV10-3 and TRBJ1-1; 10 nucleotides align to TRBD1. The CDR3 contains 17 residues. CDR1 and CDR2 from the germline V gene are ENHRY and SYGVKD. V trimming: 2 bases; J trimming: 5 bases; junction bases outside the gene matches: 11. CDR3 coding DNA: TGTGCCATCAGTGAGGGACAGGGGGGGAACAGAGTAACTGAAGCTTTCTTT. This codes for CAISEGQGGNRVTEAFF.

This clonotype was observed many times. This CDR3 reads CASSLRGRGGYGYTF. The DNA for the CDR3 is TGTGCCAGCAGTTTACGAGGGAGGGGAGGCTATGGCTACACCTTC. The chain carries TRBV12-3 or TRBV12-4 and TRBJ1-2, with D perhaps matching TRBD1 (5 bases). This CDR3 contains 15 residues. V shed 2 bases and J shed 4 bases, with 14 bases lying between them.

This clonotype was recorded at least ten times. V gene TRBV6-1 combines with J gene TRBJ1-2; 7 positions agree with TRBD1. V trimming: 4 bases; J trimming: 8 bases; junction bases outside the gene matches: 7. The CDR3 runs to 13 residues. Germline CDR1 reads MNHNS; CDR2 reads SASEGT. The CDR3 nucleotides read TGTGCCAGCAGTGTATTGAAGGGACAGGGCTACACCTTC. The encoded protein is CASSVLKGQGYTF.

This rearrangement joins TRBV11-2 to TRBJ2-7, with TRBD1 as a possible D gene (6 bases). V was trimmed by 5 bases and J by 4 bases, leaving 24 bases between them. The V gene's germline CDR1 is SGHAT and CDR2 FQNNGV. This CDR3 is 17 amino acids long. The CDR3 here is CASSHDGQLRRGYEQYF. For the CDR3, the DNA is TGTGCCAGCAGCCATGACGGACAGCTTCGTCGTGGTTACGAGCAGTACTTC.

This clonotype was observed many times. The CDR3 DNA sequence: TGTGCCAGCAGTGCCCTCCTTCAGCGGCTCAAGAACACTGAAGCTTTCTTT. It codes for CASSALLQRLKNTEAFF. This chain uses TRBV12-3 or TRBV12-4 with TRBJ1-1; D remains ambiguous. This CDR3 has 17 amino acids. The V gene lost 5 bases and the J gene lost 1 base, with 20 bases spanning the gap.

The table lists this clonotype with many counts. The chain recombines TRBV20-1 with TRBJ2-7; 9 bases line up with TRBD2. Germline V lookup: CDR1 DFQATT, CDR2 SNEGSKA (reference sequence). The CDR3 runs to 13 residues. CDR3 in DNA: TGCAGGGTAGAGCGGGGGGTCTCCTACGAGCAGTACTTC. Translated: CRVERGVSYEQYF.

On this clonotype itself: This may arise from a read error, as a much more abundant clone is one base away. Because it lacks the conserved phenylalanine or tryptophan at the end, this CDR3 is likely a read error. V gene TRBV28 combines with J gene TRBJ1-2, with a possible D match to TRBD1 (6 bases). V was shortened by 11 bases and J by 8 bases, with 12 bases between the two germline ends. CDR1 and CDR2 (germline): MDHEN, SYDVKM. The CDR3 sequence is 10 residues long. CDR3 in amino acids: CAAQGHGYTV. In DNA, the CDR3 is TGTGCCGCACAGGGTCACGGCTACACCGTC.

This clonotype was found many times. The rearrangement links TRBV6-1 to TRBJ2-7; D remains unclear. Germline values: CDR1 MNHNS, CDR2 SASEGT. This CDR3 contains 14 residues. Trimming removed 7 bases at V and 1 base at J, with 14 bases between. The CDR3 spells CASTPGSWSYEQYF. In DNA form, the CDR3 reads TGTGCCAGCACTCCGGGCAGTTGGTCCTACGAGCAGTACTTC.

The chain links TRBV7-9 to TRBJ2-7; TRBD1 aligns across 9 bases. CDR1 is SEHNR and CDR2 is FQNEAQ in the germline V gene (reference sequence). The CDR3 length is 15 residues. V shed 3 bases, J shed 4 bases, and the junction held 7 bases outside the gene matches. The DNA for the CDR3 is TGTGCCAGCAGCTTTTGGGACAGGGCAAGGTACGAGCAGTACTTC. It is translated as CASSFWDRARYEQYF.

This clonotype has a count of ten or more. The chain uses TRBV25-1 and TRBJ1-1; D possibly corresponds to TRBD1 (6 bases). The CDR3 extends over 14 amino acids. V was shortened by 2 bases and J by 5 bases, with 12 bases between the two germline ends. CDR1 is MGHDK and CDR2 is SYGVNS in the germline V gene. DNA of the CDR3: TGTGCCAGCAGTGAAGACAGGAGGGGGACTGAAGCTTTCTTT. Amino acid sequence: CASSEDRRGTEAFF.

The rearrangement links TRBV12-3 or TRBV12-4 to TRBJ2-7; 10 bases line up with TRBD1. CDR3 length: 15 residues. Trimming cost V 5 bases and J 2 bases; bases outside gene matches: 6. The CDR3 DNA reads TGTGCCAGCAGTCCCGACAGGGGGCTTACCTACGAGCAGTACTTC. Its protein is CASSPDRGLTYEQYF.

There are many counts of this clonotype. V usage is TRBV5-1 and J usage is TRBJ2-7; D is ambiguous. The CDR3 length is 13 residues. CDR1 is SGHRS, CDR2 YFSETQ, per germline. V shed 4 bases and J shed 0 bases, with 8 bases lying between them. The CDR3 loop reads CASSPHSSYEQYF. DNA of the CDR3: TGCGCCAGCAGCCCACACAGCTCCTACGAGCAGTACTTC.

This clonotype was seen repeatedly, ten times or more. This chain uses TRBV20-1 with TRBJ1-2; D call uncertain. Trimming shortened V by 1 base and J by 0 bases, and 6 bases separated the two germline ends. Germline V gives CDR1 DFQATT, CDR2 SNEGSKA (reference sequence). The CDR3 is 13 amino acids. The CDR3 nucleotides read TGCAGTGCTAGAGTTCTTTCTAACTATGGCTACACCTTC. Amino acids: CSARVLSNYGYTF.

This clonotype was seen at least ten times. V and J are TRBV19 and TRBJ1-1, with a tentative D call TRBD1 (5 bases). The V end was cut by 5 bases, the J end by 4 bases, with 11 bases between. The CDR3 loop spans 13 amino acids. Germline V CDR1 and CDR2: LNHDA, SQIVND (reference sequence). The CDR3 spells CASSSWDVTEAFF. The CDR3 DNA reads as TGTGCCAGTAGTTCTTGGGACGTCACTGAAGCTTTCTTT.

This clonotype has just a few counts. The chain has TRBV4-1 and TRBJ1-3; D gene ambiguous. Germline V CDR1 and CDR2: MGHRA, YSYEKL. V lost 1 base, J lost 2 bases, and 15 bases lay in between. This CDR3 spans 17 amino acids. CDR3 nucleotides: TGCGCCAGCAGCCAAGGTCCACCGACCGCACCTGGAAACACCATATATTTT. Residues: CASSQGPPTAPGNTIYF.

This clonotype was counted ten times or more. The J gene is TRBJ2-7, the V gene TRBV20-1, with D hard to call. The CDR3 contains 13 residues. V shed 0 bases and J shed 0 bases, with 6 bases lying between them. CDR1 DFQATT and CDR2 SNEGSKA come from the germline V gene (reference sequence). CDR3 sequence: CSARELSSYEQYF. CDR3 coding DNA: TGCAGTGCTAGAGAACTGAGCTCCTACGAGCAGTACTTC.

The rearrangement links TRBV7-2 to TRBJ2-2; the D is unclear. V was trimmed by 5 bases and J by 6 bases, leaving 7 bases between them. The germline gives CDR1 SGHTA, CDR2 FQGNSA. The CDR3 length is 12 residues. In DNA form, the CDR3 reads TGTGCCAGCAGCGGCAGGCCCGGGGAGCTGTTTTTT. It is translated as CASSGRPGELFF.